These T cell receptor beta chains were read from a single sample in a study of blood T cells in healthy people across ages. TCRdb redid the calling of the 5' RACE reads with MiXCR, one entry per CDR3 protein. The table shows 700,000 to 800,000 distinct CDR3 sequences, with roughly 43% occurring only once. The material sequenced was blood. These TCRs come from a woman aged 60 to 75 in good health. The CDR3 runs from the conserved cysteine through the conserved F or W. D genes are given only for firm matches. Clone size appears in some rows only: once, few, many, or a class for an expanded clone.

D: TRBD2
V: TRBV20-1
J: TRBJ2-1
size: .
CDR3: CSAREGSGSPYNEQFF
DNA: TGCAGTGCTAGAGAGGGTAGCGGGAGCCCCTACAATGAGCAGTTCTTC

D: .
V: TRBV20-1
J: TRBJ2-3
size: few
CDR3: CSAVPSQGRTDTQYF
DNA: TGCAGTGCTGTCCCCTCCCAAGGGCGCACAGATACGCAGTATTTT

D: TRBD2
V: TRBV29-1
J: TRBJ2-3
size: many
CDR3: CSAREGFADTQYF
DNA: TGCAGCGCCCGGGAGGGGTTCGCAGATACGCAGTATTTT

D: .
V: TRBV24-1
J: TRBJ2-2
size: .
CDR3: CATSDFGRDNTNTGELFF
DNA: TGTGCCACCAGTGATTTCGGCCGGGACAATACGAACACCGGGGAGCTGTTTTTT

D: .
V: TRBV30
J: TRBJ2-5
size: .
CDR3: CACRFQALDEQYF
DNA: TGTGCCTGCCGCTTTCAGGCCCTGGATGAGCAGTACTTC

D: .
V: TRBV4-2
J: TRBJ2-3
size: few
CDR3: CASSQVNLVGVNRDNTDTQYF
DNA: TGTGCCAGCAGCCAAGTAAACCTCGTCGGGGTGAATAGGGACAACACAGATACGCAGTATTTT

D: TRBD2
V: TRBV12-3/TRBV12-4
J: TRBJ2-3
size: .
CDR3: CASSLVAGGSDTQYF
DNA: TGTGCCAGCAGTTTAGTAGCGGGAGGATCAGATACGCAGTATTTT

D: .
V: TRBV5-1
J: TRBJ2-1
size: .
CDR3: CASSLEGDNEQFF
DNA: TGCGCCAGCAGCTTGGAAGGGGACAATGAGCAGTTCTTC

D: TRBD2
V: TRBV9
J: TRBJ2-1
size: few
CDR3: CASSPATSGPYNEQFF
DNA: TGTGCCAGCAGCCCGGCGACTAGCGGTCCCTACAATGAGCAGTTCTTC

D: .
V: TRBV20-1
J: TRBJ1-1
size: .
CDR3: CSAGLDTEAFF
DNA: TGCAGTGCCGGATTGGACACTGAAGCTTTCTTT

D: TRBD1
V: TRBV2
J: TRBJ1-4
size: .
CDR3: CASKQRDSENEKLFF
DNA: TGTGCCAGCAAACAAAGGGACAGTGAGAATGAAAAACTGTTTTTT

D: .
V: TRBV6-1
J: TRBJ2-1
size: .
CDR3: CVSSELVAVEQFF
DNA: TGTGTCAGCAGTGAACTGGTTGCCGTGGAGCAGTTCTTC

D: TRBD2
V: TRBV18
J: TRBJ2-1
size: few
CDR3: CASSPNNGLAGRNEQFF
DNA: TGTGCCAGCTCACCAAACAATGGGCTAGCGGGAAGGAATGAGCAGTTCTTC

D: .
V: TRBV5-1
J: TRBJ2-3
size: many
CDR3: CASSSGGADTQYF
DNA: TGCGCCAGCAGCTCCGGTGGTGCAGATACGCAGTATTTT

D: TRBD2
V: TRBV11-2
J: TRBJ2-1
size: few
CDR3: CASSLLGGSNEQFF
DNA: TGTGCCAGCAGCTTACTCGGCGGGAGTAATGAGCAGTTCTTC

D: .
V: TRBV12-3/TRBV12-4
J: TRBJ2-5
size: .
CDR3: CTSSLRGKETQYF
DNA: TGTACCAGCAGTTTACGGGGAAAAGAGACCCAGTACTTC

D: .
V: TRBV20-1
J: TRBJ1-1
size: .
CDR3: CSAGLDEAFF
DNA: TGCAGTGCTGGATTGGACGAAGCTTTCTTT

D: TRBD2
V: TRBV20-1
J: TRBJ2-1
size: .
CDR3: CSATRLAGGDEQFF
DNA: TGCAGTGCCACCAGACTAGCGGGAGGGGATGAGCAGTTCTTC

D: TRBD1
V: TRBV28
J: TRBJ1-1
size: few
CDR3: CASSLERGTGTRAFF
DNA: TGTGCCAGCAGTTTGGAAAGGGGGACAGGTACCCGAGCTTTCTTT

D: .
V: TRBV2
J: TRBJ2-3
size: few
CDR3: CASSDRPTDTQYF
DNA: TGTGCCAGCAGTGACCGGCCCACAGATACGCAGTATTTT

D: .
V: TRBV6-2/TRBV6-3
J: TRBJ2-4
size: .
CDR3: CASSLTRPGEQYF
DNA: TGTGCCAGCAGCCTGACTAGGCCTGGAGAGCAGTACTTC

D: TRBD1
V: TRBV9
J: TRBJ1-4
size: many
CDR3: CASSPRDRRNEKLFF
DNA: TGTGCCAGCAGCCCTCGGGACAGGAGGAATGAAAAACTGTTTTTT

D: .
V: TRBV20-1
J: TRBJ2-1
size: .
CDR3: CSARSGLEQFF
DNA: TGCAGTGCTAGATCAGGACTGGAGCAGTTCTTC

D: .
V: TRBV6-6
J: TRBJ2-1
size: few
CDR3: CASNKGFHEQFF
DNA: TGTGCCAGCAACAAGGGATTCCATGAGCAGTTCTTC

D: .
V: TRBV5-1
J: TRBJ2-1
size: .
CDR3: CASSLAVGGSYNEQFF
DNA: TGCGCCAGCAGCTTGGCCGTCGGGGGTTCCTACAATGAGCAGTTCTTC

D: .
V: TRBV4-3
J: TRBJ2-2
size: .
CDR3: CASSQDPGPTNTGELFF
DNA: TGCGCCAGCAGCCAAGACCCGGGACCCACGAACACCGGGGAGCTGTTTTTT

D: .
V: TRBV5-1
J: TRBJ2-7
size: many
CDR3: CASSLWAPDKYF
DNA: TGCGCCAGCAGCTTGTGGGCCCCGGACAAGTACTTC

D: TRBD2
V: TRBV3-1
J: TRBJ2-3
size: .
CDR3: CASSQGLAGTRDTQYF
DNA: TGTGCCAGCAGCCAAGGACTAGCGGGGACAAGGGATACGCAGTATTTT

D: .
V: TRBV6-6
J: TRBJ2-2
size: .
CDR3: CATTNDPPGELFF
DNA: TGTGCCACCACGAACGACCCCCCCGGGGAGCTGTTTTTT

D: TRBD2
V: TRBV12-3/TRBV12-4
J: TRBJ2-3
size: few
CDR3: CASSLREDTDTQYF
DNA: TGTGCCAGCAGTTTGCGGGAGGATACAGATACGCAGTATTTT

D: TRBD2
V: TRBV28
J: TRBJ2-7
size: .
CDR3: CASSLEPPTLAGPYNEQYF
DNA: TGTGCCAGCAGTTTAGAGCCGCCCACTCTAGCGGGCCCCTACAATGAGCAGTACTTC

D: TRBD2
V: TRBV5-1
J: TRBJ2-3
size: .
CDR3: CATSSGGSTDTQYF
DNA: TGCGCCACGTCGTCGGGGGGGAGCACAGATACGCAGTATTTT

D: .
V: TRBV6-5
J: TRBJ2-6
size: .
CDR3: CASTPTSGAGANVLTF
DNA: TGTGCCAGCACCCCAACAAGCGGAGCTGGGGCCAACGTCCTGACTTTC

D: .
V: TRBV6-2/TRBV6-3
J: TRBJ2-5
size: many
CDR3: CASSYFPPGQETQYF
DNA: TGTGCCAGCAGTTACTTTCCCCCCGGACAAGAGACCCAGTACTTC

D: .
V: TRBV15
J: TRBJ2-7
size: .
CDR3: CATSRDNGGGEQYF
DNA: TGTGCCACCAGCAGAGATAACGGGGGAGGCGAGCAGTACTTC

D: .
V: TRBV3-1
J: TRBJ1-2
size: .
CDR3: CASSQTLSGYTF
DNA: TGTGCCAGCAGCCAAACCCTGTCCGGCTACACCTTC

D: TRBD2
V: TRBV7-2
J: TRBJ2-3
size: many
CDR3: CASSLGGGGTDTQYF
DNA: TGTGCCAGCAGCTTAGGGGGAGGGGGCACAGATACGCAGTATTTT

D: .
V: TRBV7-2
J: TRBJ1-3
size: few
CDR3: CASSLTVASGNTIYF
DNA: TGTGCCAGCAGCTTAACGGTCGCATCTGGAAACACCATATATTTT